This TCR beta chain is from a study of metastatic and nonmetastatic thyroid tumors. TCRdb re-analyzed the PCR reads through MiXCR. This table has about 92,000 clones, just under 15% appearing once. Nobody among the patients had been given any treatment before thyroid surgery. After removal of 4 bases from V and 3 bases from J, the junction contained 2 bases not matched to a gene. CDR3 size: 13 residues. Germline V gene lookup returns CDR1 SGDLS and CDR2 YYNGEE. This clone was counted at least ten times. Material: blood. The V and J genes are TRBV9 and TRBJ2-3; TRBD1 matches 7 bases. The sequence was collected from a female donor with papillary thyroid cancer or a benign thyroid nodule (not recorded which). Some clones in this sample may be carry-over from other donors' samples. The CDR3 DNA reads TGTGCCAGCAGCAGGGGGCAGACAGATACGCAGTATTTT. Its protein product is CASSRGQTDTQYF.